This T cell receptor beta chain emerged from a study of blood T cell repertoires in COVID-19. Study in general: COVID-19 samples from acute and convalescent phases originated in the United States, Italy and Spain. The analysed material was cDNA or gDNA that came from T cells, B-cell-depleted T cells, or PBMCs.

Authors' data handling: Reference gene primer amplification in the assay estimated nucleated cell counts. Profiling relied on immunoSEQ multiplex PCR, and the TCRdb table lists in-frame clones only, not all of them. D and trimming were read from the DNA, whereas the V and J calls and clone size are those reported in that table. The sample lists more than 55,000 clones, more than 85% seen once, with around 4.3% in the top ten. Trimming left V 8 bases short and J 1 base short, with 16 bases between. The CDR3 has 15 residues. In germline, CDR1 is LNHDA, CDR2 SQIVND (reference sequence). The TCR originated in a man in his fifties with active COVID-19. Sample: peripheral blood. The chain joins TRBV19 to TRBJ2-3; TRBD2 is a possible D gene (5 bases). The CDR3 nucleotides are TGTGCCAGTGGGCACCGGGGAGACGGCACAGATACGCAGTATTTT. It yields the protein CASGHRGDGTDTQYF.